The 13 T cell receptor beta chains in this list originate from one sample, sequenced in a study of Ad26.COV2.S vaccination and SARS-CoV-2 variants. Some clones are missing from TCRdb's copy, which holds only in-frame ones; the method was immunoSEQ multiplex PCR. The sample includes hundreds of thousands of clones, about 89% of them seen just once. Treatment reported: roughly 18 received Ad26.COV2.S at low or high dose, single or two shots; about 5 received placebo; per-sample allocation not given. The samples date from day 63 after the first vaccine or placebo injection. The material was peripheral blood, obtained in a trial of Ad26.COV2.S vaccine versus placebo. The source of these receptors is a person aged 18 to 59 who received the Ad26.COV2.S COVID-19 vaccine or a placebo.

The gene calls are TRBV19 and TRBJ2-3; the D gene is possibly TRBD1 (5 bases). V was trimmed by 1 base and J by 6 bases, leaving 14 bases between them. Germline V lookup: CDR1 LNHDA, CDR2 SQIVND (reference sequence). The CDR3 sequence is 15 residues long. CDR3 bases: TGTGCCAGTAGTATAGTAGGGCAGGGTATGGATACGCAGTATTTT. It translates to CASSIVGQGMDTQYF.

This clone was counted between two and nine times. J is TRBJ2-5 and V is TRBV2; weak D call: TRBD2 (5 bases). Germline V gives CDR1 SNHLY, CDR2 FYNNEI. The germline V and J ends were trimmed by 7 bases and 3 bases, with 15 bases remaining between them. This CDR3 has 14 amino acids. The CDR3 loop reads CASKETEGKETQYF. DNA of the CDR3: TGTGCCAGCAAAGAGACTGAGGGCAAAGAGACCCAGTACTTC.

V usage is TRBV28 and J usage is TRBJ2-7, with TRBD1 identical over 8 bases. The CDR3 has 15 residues. Germline assignment: CDR1 MDHEN and CDR2 SYDVKM. Germline trimming cut 5 bases from V and 2 bases from J; bases unmatched to any gene: 8. CDR3 protein: CASSKTGTGTYEQYF. CDR3 bases: TGTGCCAGCAGTAAAACCGGGACAGGAACCTACGAGCAGTACTTC.

The rearrangement joins TRBV10-3 to TRBJ1-1; TRBD1 aligns across 9 bases. Losses at the gene ends were 4 bases for V and 7 bases for J; bases not matched to a gene: 7. Germline CDR1 is ENHRY and CDR2 is SYGVKD. The CDR3 sequence is 14 residues long. The CDR3 nucleotides read TGTGCCATCAGTGGACAGGGGGATCGTGGTGAAGCTTTCTTT. Encoded protein: CAISGQGDRGEAFF.

V gene TRBV25-1 combines with J gene TRBJ2-1; D is uncertain. CDR1 is MGHDK, CDR2 SYGVNS, per germline. V was pared by 0 bases and J by 7 bases, with 13 bases between. The CDR3 is made up of 15 amino acids. The CDR3 region is CASSEYFELGNEQFF. The CDR3 DNA sequence: TGTGCCAGCAGTGAATATTTCGAATTGGGGAATGAGCAGTTCTTC.

The J gene is TRBJ1-6, the V gene TRBV6-2 or TRBV6-3, with no clear D. CDR1 is MNHEY and CDR2 is SVGEGT in the germline V gene. The CDR3 consists of 15 residues. Trimming removed 2 bases at V and 3 bases at J, with 8 bases between. The CDR3 sequence: CASSYGEFYNSPLHF. CDR3 nucleotides: TGTGCCAGCAGTTACGGGGAATTCTATAATTCACCCCTCCACTTT.

The V gene is TRBV7-2, the J gene TRBJ1-6, with D perhaps TRBD1 (5 bases). The CDR3 totals 13 residues. Per the germline V gene, CDR1 is SGHTA and CDR2 is FQGNSA. V lost 5 bases and J 10 bases, leaving 12 bases between the germline ends. CDR3 amino acids: CASSRPWGSPLHF. The CDR3 nucleotides are TGTGCCAGCAGCCGTCCGTGGGGGTCACCCCTCCACTTT.

This clone was observed a few times. The chain carries TRBV29-1 and TRBJ2-7; tentatively, D is TRBD1 (5 bases). Germline assignment: CDR1 SQVTM and CDR2 ANQGSEA. The V end lost 4 bases, the J end lost 5 bases, and 12 bases lay between the germline ends. The CDR3 spans 12 residues. The CDR3 reads CSVGRGADEQYF. CDR3 bases: TGCAGCGTTGGTAGGGGTGCGGACGAGCAGTACTTC.

V usage is TRBV6-1 and J usage is TRBJ1-1; D is possibly TRBD1 (5 bases). V dropped 1 base and J dropped 2 bases, with 14 bases sitting between them. The CDR3 has 16 residues. Germline CDR1 is MNHNS and CDR2 is SASEGT. The CDR3 DNA reads as TGTGCCAGCAGTGAAGAGGGGTGGGGGGGAAACACTGAAGCTTTCTTT. Translating it yields CASSEEGWGGNTEAFF.

This chain links TRBV5-4 with TRBJ2-7; 10 bases match TRBD1. Germline CDR1 reads SGHNT; CDR2 reads YYREEE (reference sequence). Germline trimming cut 4 bases from V and 5 bases from J; bases unmatched to any gene: 9. This CDR3 is built from 15 residues. The CDR3 sequence: CASSQKGQGSHEQYF. CDR3 DNA sequence: TGTGCCAGCAGCCAAAAGGGACAGGGGAGCCACGAGCAGTACTTC. Together with reference TRBV5-4 and TRBJ2-7, the CDR3 gives the full variable domain: ETGVTQSPTHLIKTRGQQVTLRCSSQSGHNTVSWYQQALGQGPQFIFQYYREEENGRGNFPPRFSGLQFPNYSSELNVNALELDDSALYLCASSQKGQGSHEQYFGPGTRLTVT.

This chain joins TRBV3-1 (or the pseudogene TRBV3-2) and TRBJ2-7; no clear D gene. Trimming took off 1 base at V and 4 bases at J, with 14 bases between the two ends. This CDR3 has 15 residues. Germline V gives CDR1 LGHDT, CDR2 YNNKEL (reference sequence). The CDR3 spells CASSQGFSAVYEQYF. CDR3 DNA sequence: TGTGCCAGCAGCCAAGGGTTTTCGGCAGTTTACGAGCAGTACTTC.

The chain combines TRBV19 with TRBJ2-1; weak D call: TRBD2 (6 bases). Trimming stripped 3 bases from V and 2 bases from J, with 11 bases between. The CDR3 is made up of 15 amino acids. Germline V CDR1 and CDR2: LNHDA, SQIVND (reference sequence). The CDR3 DNA is TGTGCCAGTAGTATTACGGGAGTGACCTACAATGAGCAGTTCTTC. Translating gives CASSITGVTYNEQFF.

This chain joins TRBV19 and TRBJ2-7; unclear D gene. The CDR3 is 15 amino acids. With 3 bases removed from V and 3 bases from J, the gap between germline ends came to 15 bases. Germline loops: CDR1 LNHDA, CDR2 SQIVND (reference sequence). The CDR3 protein is CASSIRVGIHYEQYF. Written as DNA, the CDR3 is TGTGCCAGTAGTATTCGAGTGGGAATACACTACGAGCAGTACTTC.